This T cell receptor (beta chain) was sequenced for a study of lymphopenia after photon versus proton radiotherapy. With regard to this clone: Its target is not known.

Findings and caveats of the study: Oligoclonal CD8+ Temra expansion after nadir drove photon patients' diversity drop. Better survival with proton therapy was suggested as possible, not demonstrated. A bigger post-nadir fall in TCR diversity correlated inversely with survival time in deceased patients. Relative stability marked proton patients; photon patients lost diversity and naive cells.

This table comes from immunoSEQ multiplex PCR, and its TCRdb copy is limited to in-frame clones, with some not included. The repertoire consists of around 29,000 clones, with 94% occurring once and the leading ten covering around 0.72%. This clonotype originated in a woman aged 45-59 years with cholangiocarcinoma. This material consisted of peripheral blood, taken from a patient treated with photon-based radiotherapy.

The CDR3 DNA reads TGCGCCAGCAGCCAATTTCACGGAGGGCAGGTTGGGGGCACTGAAGCTTTCTTT. It is translated as CASSQFHGGQVGGTEAFF. The chain is built from TRBV4-1 and TRBJ1-1; perhaps TRBD1 as D (5 bases). V lost 2 bases to trimming and J lost 4 bases, with 23 bases between them. In germline, CDR1 is MGHRA, CDR2 YSYEKL. The CDR3 extends over 18 amino acids.